This T cell receptor (beta chain) was profiled in a study of blood T cell repertoires in COVID-19. At the level of the study: COVID-19 samples from acute and convalescent phases originated in the United States, Italy and Spain. Nucleic acid was either cDNA or gDNA, and it came from T cells, B-cell-depleted T cells, or PBMCs.

Trimming pared 2 bases from V and 4 bases from J, leaving 11 bases between. The CDR3 extends over 14 amino acids. CDR1 MNHEY and CDR2 SVGAGI come from the germline V gene. Original processing notes: For nucleated cells, counts were estimated from reference gene primer amplification. Assay used: immunoSEQ multiplex PCR; TCRdb lists only in-frame clones, some missing. V and J calls and clone size are as listed in that table; D and trimming were resolved from the DNA. The repertoire holds approximately 94,000 clones, 80% to 95% seen once, with about 2.2% in the top ten. The receptor comes from a man in his fifties or sixties with active COVID-19. Material: peripheral blood. The chain has TRBV6-5 and TRBJ1-1; perhaps TRBD1 as D (5 bases). DNA of the CDR3: TGTGCCAGCAGTTACCGTCACGGGGGCACTGAAGCTTTCTTT. It specifies CASSYRHGGTEAFF.